This entry lists 13 T cell receptor beta chains sequenced from one sample in a study of cytomegalovirus exposure and HLA in healthy donors. The PCR contained 60 Vbeta and 13 Jbeta primers. Method: immunoSEQ multiplex PCR; TCRdb's copy keeps in-frame clones and lacks some. The data contain over 50,000 clones, about 80% of them singletons. The specimen sequenced was PBMCs. Receptors originate from a man in his forties or fifties in good health and CMV-seronegative.

This clone was detected only once. V usage is TRBV11-2 and J usage is TRBJ2-7; the D is unclear. V was clipped by 0 bases and J by 9 bases, with 18 bases between them. The CDR3 has 15 amino acids. In germline, CDR1 is SGHAT, CDR2 FQNNGV. In nucleotides, the CDR3 is TGTGCCAGCAGCTTAGATGGGTCGGCCCCCACGAGGCAGTACGTC. Its translation: CASSLDGSAPTRQYV.

This chain joins TRBV7-9 and TRBJ2-3, with D possibly being TRBD2 (6 bases). There are 15 residues in the CDR3. V lost 0 bases, J lost 0 bases, and 7 bases lay in between. The germline gives CDR1 SEHNR, CDR2 FQNEAQ (reference sequence). CDR3 sequence: CASSLAGGSTDTQYF. The CDR3 bases are TGTGCCAGCAGCTTAGCGGGGGGAAGCACAGATACGCAGTATTTT.

This chain connects TRBV5-4 to TRBJ2-3; tentative D call: TRBD2 (8 bases). CDR1 is SGHNT, CDR2 YYREEE, per germline (reference sequence). V gave up 0 bases and J gave up 4 bases, with 21 bases separating them. The CDR3 totals 18 residues. The CDR3 DNA sequence: TGTGCCAGCAGCTTGGAGCCCGGGAGGGGGCTAGGCGCAGATACGCAGTATTTT. Its translation: CASSLEPGRGLGADTQYF.

The chain employs TRBV9 and TRBJ1-2; the D is unclear. The V gene lost 2 bases and the J gene lost 1 base, with 9 bases spanning the gap. The CDR3 length is 14 residues. Germline V CDR1 and CDR2: SGDLS, YYNGEE. The CDR3 bases are TGTGCCAGCAGCGTTTCGAGTGATAACTATGGCTACACCTTC. Translating gives CASSVSSDNYGYTF.

The genes are TRBV6-6 and TRBJ1-2; D gene uncertain. Trimming left V 6 bases short and J 4 bases short, with 15 bases between. The CDR3 covers 14 residues. Germline V gene lookup returns CDR1 MNHNY and CDR2 SVGAGI (reference sequence). The CDR3 spells CASRETEQSYGYTF. Here the CDR3 DNA reads TGTGCCAGCAGGGAGACGGAGCAGAGCTATGGCTACACCTTC.

The chain carries TRBV20-1 and TRBJ1-1; D ambiguous. Trimming stripped 3 bases from V and 10 bases from J, with 12 bases between. Germline loops: CDR1 DFQATT, CDR2 SNEGSKA (reference sequence). This CDR3 has 11 amino acids. This CDR3 is CSASEVPGAFF. The CDR3 nucleotides read TGCAGTGCTAGTGAAGTCCCGGGAGCTTTCTTT.

This sequence joins TRBV28 and TRBJ2-7; D gene uncertain. This CDR3 comprises 13 residues. Trimming took off 7 bases at V and 13 bases at J, with 23 bases between the two ends. Germline assignment: CDR1 MDHEN and CDR2 SYDVKM. The CDR3 loop is CASTASLRQGVYV. CDR3 nucleotides: TGTGCCAGCACCGCTTCCTTAAGACAAGGCGTTTACGTC.

The J gene is TRBJ2-7, the V gene TRBV25-1; TRBD1 agrees at 9 bases. V dropped 6 bases and J dropped 6; count of bases not matched to a gene: 9. Germline CDR1 MGHDK, CDR2 SYGVNS. This CDR3 comprises 14 residues. Here the CDR3 reads CASRPPGQGPEQYF. The CDR3 DNA is TGTGCCAGCAGGCCTCCGGGACAGGGTCCCGAGCAGTACTTC.

The chain links TRBV5-5 to TRBJ1-4; the D is unclear. CDR1 and CDR2 (germline): SGHKS, YYEKEE (reference sequence). This CDR3 spans 13 amino acids. V lost 4 bases and J 8 bases, leaving 12 bases between the germline ends. The CDR3 coding sequence is TGTGCCAGCAGCCGAAGCGGTTGGGAAAAACTGTTTTTT. It codes for CASSRSGWEKLFF. The full variable domain, with the rest looked up from reference TRBV5-5 and TRBJ1-4, is DAGVTQSPTHLIKTRGQQVTLRCSPISGHKSVSWYQQVLGQGPQFIFQYYEKEERGRGNFPDRFSARQFPNYSSELNVNALLLGDSALYLCASSRSGWEKLFFGSGTQLSVL.

This sequence joins TRBV7-2 and TRBJ2-2; D perhaps matches TRBD2 (6 bases). Germline V gene sequence: CDR1 SGHTA, CDR2 FQGNSA. The CDR3 is 16 residues long. Between the trimmed V and J ends, which lost 2 bases and 6 bases, there was a span of 16 bases. Here the CDR3 DNA reads TGTGCCAGCAGCTTAAGGTCAAGGCTAGCGCCCGGGGAGCTGTTTTTT. Translated, it gives CASSLRSRLAPGELFF.

The table lists this clone with a count of one. The chain employs TRBV5-1 and TRBJ2-1, with a weak D call TRBD2 (6 bases). Germline V gene lookup returns CDR1 SGHRS and CDR2 YFSETQ. The V end was cut by 2 bases, the J end by 9 bases, with 9 bases between. This CDR3 is built from 12 residues. The CDR3 spells CASSLDGGEQFF. CDR3 DNA: TGCGCCAGCAGCTTAGACGGGGGTGAGCAGTTCTTC. Complete variable domain (other parts from reference TRBV5-1 and TRBJ2-1): KAGVTQTPRYLIKTRGQQVTLSCSPISGHRSVSWYQQTPGQGLQFLFEYFSETQRNKGNFPGRFSGRQFSNSRSEMNVSTLELGDSALYLCASSLDGGEQFFGPGTRLTVL.

DNA of the CDR3: TGCAGCGTTGGGGAAAGACAGGGGGCGTTTAGCGGCTACACCTTC. Translated, it gives CSVGERQGAFSGYTF. The chain is built from TRBV29-1 and TRBJ1-2; the match to TRBD1 covers 10 bases. The CDR3 is made up of 15 amino acids. Germline loops: CDR1 SQVTM, CDR2 ANQGSEA. V lost 4 bases to trimming and J lost 8 bases; unmatched junction nucleotides: 13.

The V and J genes are TRBV18 and TRBJ1-1; D unresolved. V was clipped by 3 bases and J by 4 bases, with 15 bases between them. CDR3 length: 15 residues. Germline CDR1 KGHSH, CDR2 LQKENI. CDR3 sequence reads: CASSPSRTGITEAFF. CDR3 in DNA: TGTGCCAGCTCACCCTCGAGGACGGGAATCACTGAAGCTTTCTTT.